This TCR beta chain was observed in a study of glioma-infiltrating T cells after dendritic cell vaccination. Study overall: Dendritic cell vaccine was injected intradermally three times, biweekly.

Produced via immunoSEQ multiplex PCR; TCRdb's table is partial and in-frame only. The sample yields about 82,000 clones, roughly 90% seen once. V shed 9 bases and J shed 3 bases, with 12 bases lying between them. The CDR3 has 13 residues. Germline loops: CDR1 WNHNN, CDR2 SYGVQD (reference sequence). The sequences come from blood, collected before dendritic cell vaccination. This clonotype was sampled from a human donor with glioblastoma. V is TRBV10-1 and J is TRBJ1-5; maybe TRBD1 (5 bases). This CDR3 reads CARTPGLNQPQHF. The DNA for the CDR3 is TGCGCCAGGACCCCAGGGCTCAATCAGCCCCAGCATTTT.